This T cell receptor (beta chain) stems from a study of breast tumors, draining lymph nodes, adjacent tissues. Germline V gene sequence: CDR1 SGHTA, CDR2 FQGTGA. V lost 2 bases to trimming and J lost 2 bases; unmatched junction nucleotides: 9. The CDR3 contains 17 residues. TCRdb reanalysed the multiplex PCR reads using MiXCR and keeps one entry per CDR3 protein. The data contain about 13,000 distinct CDR3 sequences, about three fifths of them seen just once; the ten biggest clones take up 45% to 55%. Findings of the study overall: Luminal-like breast cancer showed significantly greater tumor-nontumor repertoire similarity than basal-like breast cancer did. The lymph node origin of tumor T cells was framed as consistent with a hypothesis, not demonstrated.

This clonotype was detected ten times or more. What it recognizes is unknown. Specimen: tumor-adjacent breast tissue. This chain links TRBV7-3 with TRBJ2-5, with 9 positions matching TRBD2. This clonotype was sampled from a female donor with breast cancer. Some clones in this sample may be carry-over from other donors' samples. CDR3 sequence: CASSLGRGGQSQETQYF. DNA for the CDR3: TGTGCCAGCAGCTTAGGGCGGGGGGGCCAATCGCAAGAGACCCAGTACTTC.